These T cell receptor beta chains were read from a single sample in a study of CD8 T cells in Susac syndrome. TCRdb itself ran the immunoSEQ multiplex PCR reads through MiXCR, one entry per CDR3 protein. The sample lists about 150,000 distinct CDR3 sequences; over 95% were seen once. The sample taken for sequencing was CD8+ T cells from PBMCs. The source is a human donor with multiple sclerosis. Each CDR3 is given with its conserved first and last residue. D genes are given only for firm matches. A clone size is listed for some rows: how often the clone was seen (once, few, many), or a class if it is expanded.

CATKEWGGSYEQYF TGTGCCACCAAGGAGTGGGGCGGATCCTACGAGCAGTACTTC . TRBJ2-7 . TRBV7-9
CAWSQEREYNEQFF TGTGCCTGGAGTCAGGAGCGGGAATACAATGAGCAGTTCTTC . TRBJ2-1 TRBD2 TRBV30
CASSVGGIDYGYTF TGTGCCAGCAGCGTCGGAGGGATCGACTATGGCTACACCTTC once TRBJ1-2 . TRBV9
CASSVGTGRLGDTEAFF TGTGCCAGCAGCGTAGGAACAGGGCGATTGGGGGACACTGAAGCTTTCTTT . TRBJ1-1 . TRBV9
CSVPGGLGTEAFF TGCAGCGTCCCAGGGGGGCTAGGCACTGAAGCTTTCTTT . TRBJ1-1 TRBD1 TRBV29-1
CATSRDSPSPLHF TGTGCCACCAGCAGGGACAGCCCATCACCCCTCCACTTT once TRBJ1-6 . TRBV15
CSVSGGENYGYTF TGCAGCGTCTCAGGGGGCGAAAACTATGGCTACACCTTC . TRBJ1-2 TRBD1 TRBV29-1
CASSPGEYTEAFF TGTGCCAGCTCCCCGGGGGAGTACACTGAAGCTTTCTTT . TRBJ1-1 . TRBV9
CASKGELALDTQYF TGTGCCAGCAAGGGGGAACTAGCCCTTGATACGCAGTATTTT . TRBJ2-3 . TRBV12-3/TRBV12-4
CASSPQVEAFF TGTGCCAGCAGCCCCCAAGTTGAAGCTTTCTTT . TRBJ1-1 . TRBV7-9
CASSPLGPGTGPEPQHF TGTGCCAGCAGCCCCTTGGGGCCCGGGACAGGTCCGGAGCCCCAGCATTTT . TRBJ1-5 TRBD1 TRBV7-9
CASSAVPMERGVNEQFF TGTGCCAGCAGCGCGGTCCCGATGGAGCGGGGGGTGAATGAGCAGTTCTTC . TRBJ2-1 TRBD2 TRBV9
CASSLAGGLNTEAFF TGCGCCAGCAGCTTGGCTGGGGGCTTGAACACTGAAGCTTTCTTT few TRBJ1-1 . TRBV5-1
CASSPKGNEQFF TGTGCCAGCAGCCCGAAGGGGAATGAGCAGTTCTTC . TRBJ2-1 . TRBV7-6
CSGRDGRYEQYF TGCAGCGGCCGGGACGGACGATACGAGCAGTACTTC . TRBJ2-7 . TRBV29-1
CSAQGGDRGTSNSPLHF TGCAGTGCCCAGGGGGGGGACAGGGGGACAAGTAATTCACCCCTCCACTTT . TRBJ1-6 TRBD1 TRBV20-1
CSAIGLYSNQPQHF TGCAGTGCTATTGGGCTTTATAGCAATCAGCCCCAGCATTTT . TRBJ1-5 . TRBV20-1
CSVEGTGKDYEQYF TGCAGCGTTGAAGGGACAGGAAAAGACTACGAGCAGTACTTC . TRBJ2-7 TRBD1 TRBV29-1
CASSLAFTQPQHF TGTGCCAGCAGTTTAGCCTTCACGCAGCCCCAGCATTTT . TRBJ1-5 . TRBV12-3/TRBV12-4
CSVEDTGLAGFNEQFF TGCAGCGTTGAAGATACCGGACTAGCGGGGTTCAATGAGCAGTTCTTC . TRBJ2-1 TRBD2 TRBV29-1
CSARDPSRAGGAYHEQFF TGCAGTGCTAGAGATCCATCCCGGGCCGGGGGGGCCTACCATGAGCAGTTCTTC once TRBJ2-1 TRBD2 TRBV20-1
CASSQTTGTGELFF TGTGCCAGCAGCCAGACAACAGGGACCGGGGAGCTGTTTTTT . TRBJ2-2 . TRBV7-9
CASSAPDYNEQFF TGTGCCAGCAGCGCCCCGGATTACAATGAGCAGTTCTTC . TRBJ2-1 . TRBV5-4
CASSSLIASSYEQYF TGTGCCAGCAGCTCCCTTATTGCAAGCTCCTACGAGCAGTACTTC . TRBJ2-7 . TRBV7-9
CASTDLRSGANVLTF TGTGCCAGCACCGATCTACGCTCTGGGGCCAACGTCCTGACTTTC . TRBJ2-6 . TRBV11-2
CSALIDATNEKLFF TGCAGCGCCCTGATCGATGCAACTAATGAAAAACTGTTTTTT . TRBJ1-4 . TRBV29-1
CASTSMGTGNTEAFF TGTGCCAGCACTTCCATGGGGACGGGGAACACTGAAGCTTTCTTT once TRBJ1-1 . TRBV6-2/TRBV6-3
CASSYSTRGPETDTQYF TGTGCCAGCAGTTACTCGACTAGGGGACCTGAGACAGATACGCAGTATTTT . TRBJ2-3 . TRBV6-5
CSASLKGGLAWEQYF TGCAGTGCTTCCCTGAAGGGAGGTCTGGCGTGGGAGCAGTACTTC . TRBJ2-7 . TRBV20-1
CASSLRTVTGELFF TGTGCCAGCAGCTTACGGACAGTCACCGGGGAGCTGTTTTTT . TRBJ2-2 . TRBV11-1
CASSPGGGLVGYTF TGTGCCAGCAGCCCGGGCGGGGGGCTGGTTGGCTACACCTTC once TRBJ1-2 . TRBV5-6
CASMDPLNEKLFF TGTGCCAGCATGGACCCTCTTAATGAAAAACTGTTTTTT . TRBJ1-4 . TRBV25-1
CASSQAGGGDTQYF TGTGCCAGCAGCCAAGCGGGGGGCGGAGATACGCAGTATTTT . TRBJ2-3 . TRBV3-1
CASKVGAGETQYF TGTGCCAGCAAAGTAGGGGCCGGAGAGACCCAGTACTTC . TRBJ2-5 . TRBV25-1
CASSHRDRAVNTEAFF TGTGCCAGCTCACACAGGGACAGGGCCGTTAACACTGAAGCTTTCTTT . TRBJ1-1 TRBD1 TRBV18
CSATGTAGYTF TGCAGCGCGACAGGGACCGCCGGCTACACCTTC . TRBJ1-2 TRBD1 TRBV29-1
CSARRTGPSTYEQYF TGCAGTGCTAGAAGGACAGGGCCGTCTACCTACGAGCAGTACTTC . TRBJ2-7 TRBD1 TRBV20-1
CASSRQGALNTEAFF TGTGCCAGCAGCCGACAGGGGGCTTTGAACACTGAAGCTTTCTTT . TRBJ1-1 TRBD1 TRBV14
CASSVGGSAYNEQFF TGTGCCAGCAGCGTCGGCGGGAGCGCCTACAATGAGCAGTTCTTC . TRBJ2-1 TRBD2 TRBV9
CSARFRPGKYEQYF TGCAGTGCTCGCTTCCGGCCAGGAAAATACGAGCAGTACTTC . TRBJ2-7 . TRBV20-1
CASSEAPGGLYEQYF TGTGCCAGCAGTGAAGCGCCGGGCGGACTCTACGAGCAGTACTTC . TRBJ2-7 . TRBV2